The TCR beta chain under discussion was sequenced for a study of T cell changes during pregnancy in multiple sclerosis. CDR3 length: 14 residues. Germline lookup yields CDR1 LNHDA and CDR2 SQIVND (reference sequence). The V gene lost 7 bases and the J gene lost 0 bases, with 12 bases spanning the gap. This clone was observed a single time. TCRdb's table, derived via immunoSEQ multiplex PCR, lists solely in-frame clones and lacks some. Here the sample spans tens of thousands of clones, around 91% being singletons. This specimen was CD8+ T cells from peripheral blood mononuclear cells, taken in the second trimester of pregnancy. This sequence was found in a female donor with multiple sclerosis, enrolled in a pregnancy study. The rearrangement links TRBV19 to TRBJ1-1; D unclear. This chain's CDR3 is CASNRDGMNTEAFF. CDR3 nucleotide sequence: TGTGCCAGTAACCGGGATGGGATGAACACTGAAGCTTTCTTT.